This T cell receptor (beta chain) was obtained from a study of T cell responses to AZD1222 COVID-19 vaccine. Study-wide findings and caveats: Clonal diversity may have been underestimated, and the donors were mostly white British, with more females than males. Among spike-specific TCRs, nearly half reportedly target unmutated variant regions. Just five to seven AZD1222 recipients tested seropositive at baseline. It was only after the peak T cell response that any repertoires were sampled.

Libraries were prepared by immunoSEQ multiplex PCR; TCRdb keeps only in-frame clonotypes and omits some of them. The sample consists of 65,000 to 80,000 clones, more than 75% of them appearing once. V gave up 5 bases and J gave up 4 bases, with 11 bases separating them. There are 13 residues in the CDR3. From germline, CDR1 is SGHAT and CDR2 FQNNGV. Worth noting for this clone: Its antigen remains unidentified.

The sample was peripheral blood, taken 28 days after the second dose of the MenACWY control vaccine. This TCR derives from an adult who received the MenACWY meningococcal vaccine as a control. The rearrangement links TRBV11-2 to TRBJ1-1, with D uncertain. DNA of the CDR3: TGTGCCAGCAGCCGGGCTCGCGCCACTGAAGCTTTCTTT. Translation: CASSRARATEAFF.